Presented here are 15 T cell receptor beta chains from one specimen sequenced in a study of a mutant IDH1 vaccine in newly diagnosed glioma. No antigen has been assigned to these receptors. Time point meaning: week 35, safety follow-up. The content of each vaccine dose was 300 ug of mutant IDH1 20-mer peptide, and topical imiquimod accompanied it. The table came from immunoSEQ multiplex PCR; TCRdb's copy has only in-frame clones and leaves some out. The sample carries about 26,000 clones, around four fifths recorded once. Specimen: PBMCs, collected from a glioma patient whose treatment included an IDH1 peptide vaccine. The receptors were gathered from a man aged 25 to 40 with glioma.

The chain joins TRBV6-6 to TRBJ2-7; 9 bases map to TRBD2. This CDR3 is built from 16 residues. With 2 bases clipped from V and 4 bases from J, the junction kept 9 bases outside the gene matches. Germline assignment: CDR1 MNHNY and CDR2 SVGAGI (reference sequence). CDR3 DNA sequence: TGTGCCAGCAGTTACGCGGGGGGGGGCCGGAGATACGAGCAGTACTTC. Amino acids: CASSYAGGGRRYEQYF.

This rearrangement joins TRBV19 to TRBJ1-1; maybe TRBD1 (6 bases). V gave up 7 bases and J gave up 1 base, with 16 bases separating them. The CDR3 totals 15 residues. CDR1 is LNHDA, CDR2 SQIVND, per germline (reference sequence). The CDR3, as DNA: TGTGCCAGTATTCATACTGGGGGCAGGAACACTGAAGCTTTCTTT. It codes for CASIHTGGRNTEAFF.

This clone has just a few counts. Here the CDR3 reads CASSLATGGSEQYF. The CDR3 nucleotides are TGTGCCAGCAGCTTAGCCACAGGGGGTTCCGAGCAGTACTTC. This rearrangement joins TRBV7-6 to TRBJ2-7; 8 bases align to TRBD1. CDR1 and CDR2 from the germline V gene are SGHVS and FNYEAQ. The trim removed 0 bases at V and 6 bases at J, leaving 4 bases unmatched. The CDR3 extends over 14 amino acids.

The V call is TRBV6-5, the J call TRBJ2-2; 9 positions agree with TRBD1. Germline CDR1 and CDR2: MNHEY and SVGAGI. The CDR3 is made up of 14 amino acids. V lost 6 bases and J lost 7; bases outside the gene matches: 6. The CDR3 loop is CASSLQGAGGELFF. The DNA of the CDR3 is TGTGCCAGCAGCTTACAGGGGGCCGGCGGGGAGCTGTTTTTT.

This chain connects TRBV7-2 to TRBJ2-7; 8 bases fit TRBD2. V dropped 3 bases and J dropped 2; count of bases not matched to a gene: 0. CDR3 length: 13 residues. Germline V CDR1 and CDR2: SGHTA, FQGNSA. The CDR3 here is CASSLGLAYEQYF. CDR3 coding DNA: TGTGCCAGCAGCTTGGGACTAGCCTACGAGCAGTACTTC. The variable domain in full, completed from reference TRBV7-2 and TRBJ2-7, reads GAGVSQSPSNKVTEKGKDVELRCDPISGHTALYWYRQSLGQGLEFLIYFQGNSAPDKSGLPSDRFSAERTGGSVSTLTIQRTQQEDSAVYLCASSLGLAYEQYFGPGTRLTVT.

The J gene is TRBJ1-3, the V gene TRBV19, with a possible D match to TRBD1 (5 bases). Between the trimmed V and J ends, which lost 4 bases and 4 bases, there was a span of 8 bases. The germline gives CDR1 LNHDA, CDR2 SQIVND (reference sequence). CDR3 length: 13 residues. The DNA of the CDR3 is TGTGCCAGTAGTACGACAGTCGGAAACACCATATATTTT. Protein sequence: CASSTTVGNTIYF.

The rearrangement uses TRBV27 and TRBJ2-7; D is perhaps TRBD2 (6 bases). Germline-derived CDR1 and CDR2 are MNHEY and SMNVEV (reference sequence). Deletions cut 4 bases from V and 1 base from J, with 8 bases between. CDR3 length: 13 amino acids. The CDR3 sequence: CASSWAGSYEQYF. CDR3 nucleotides: TGTGCCAGCAGTTGGGCGGGATCCTACGAGCAGTACTTC.

The CDR3 sequence: CASSDPRREGMNTEAFF. CDR3 DNA: TGTGCCAGCAGTGACCCAAGGAGGGAGGGAATGAACACTGAAGCTTTCTTT. The gene calls are TRBV2 and TRBJ1-1, with D unresolved. CDR3 length: 17 amino acids. Germline values: CDR1 SNHLY, CDR2 FYNNEI. V was cut by 3 bases and J by 0 bases, with 17 bases left in between.

This rearrangement joins TRBV7-6 to TRBJ2-2, with TRBD1 identical over 7 bases. Germline lookup yields CDR1 SGHVS and CDR2 FNYEAQ. This CDR3 contains 17 residues. The junction had 13 bases not matched to a gene; V was cut back by 5 bases and J by 4 bases. The CDR3 loop reads CASSQQDRSFSTGELFF. The CDR3 DNA reads TGTGCCAGCAGCCAACAGGACAGGTCCTTCTCCACCGGGGAGCTGTTTTTT.

The chain carries TRBV4-1 and TRBJ2-5; TRBD1 or TRBD2 may be the D gene (5 bases each). This CDR3 spans 14 amino acids. The germline V gene encodes CDR1 MGHRA and CDR2 YSYEKL. Trimming shortened V by 6 bases and J by 7 bases, and 18 bases separated the two germline ends. CDR3 amino acids: CASRREEGWGTQYF. In DNA form, the CDR3 reads TGCGCCAGCAGACGGGAAGAGGGGTGGGGGACCCAGTACTTC.

This rearrangement joins TRBV5-1 to TRBJ1-2; the match to TRBD1 covers 9 bases. Looked up from germline, CDR1 is SGHRS and CDR2 is YFSETQ. Trimming cost V 5 bases and J 6 bases; bases outside gene matches: 5. The CDR3 totals 13 residues. Written as DNA, the CDR3 is TGCGCCAGCAGGGATACAGGGGGCGATGGCTACACCTTC. Amino acids: CASRDTGGDGYTF. Complete variable domain (other parts from reference TRBV5-1 and TRBJ1-2): KAGVTQTPRYLIKTRGQQVTLSCSPISGHRSVSWYQQTPGQGLQFLFEYFSETQRNKGNFPGRFSGRQFSNSRSEMNVSTLELGDSALYLCASRDTGGDGYTFGSGTRLTVV.

This clone has more than one count but fewer than ten. V and J are TRBV4-3 and TRBJ1-1; D unclear. The CDR3 loop spans 14 amino acids. Germline-derived CDR1 and CDR2 are LGHNA and YSLEER. Trimming removed 5 bases from V and 5 bases from J, with 15 bases in between. The DNA of the CDR3 is TGCGCCAGCAGCGCTAGACGGCCAGGTACTGAAGCTTTCTTT. Protein: CASSARRPGTEAFF.

This chain links TRBV27 with TRBJ2-1; 14 nucleotides match TRBD2. Trimming at V came to 2 bases and at J to 9 bases, leaving 9 bases not matched to a gene. CDR1 and CDR2 from the germline V gene are MNHEY and SMNVEV (reference sequence). The CDR3 runs to 17 residues. CDR3 sequence: CASSLRRLAGGPGEQFF. The CDR3 DNA follows: TGTGCCAGCAGTTTACGCCGACTAGCGGGAGGGCCCGGTGAGCAGTTCTTC.

The chain carries TRBV30 and TRBJ2-3, with D perhaps being TRBD1 or TRBD2 (6 bases each). The CDR3 is made up of 14 amino acids. V was shortened by 3 bases and J by 2 bases, with 12 bases between the two germline ends. Per the germline V gene, CDR1 is GTSNPN and CDR2 is SVGIG (reference sequence). CDR3 in amino acids: CAWRGGPYTDTQYF. CDR3 coding DNA: TGTGCCTGGAGAGGGGGGCCTTACACAGATACGCAGTATTTT.

The genes are TRBV28 and TRBJ2-3, with D unclear. This CDR3 contains 12 residues. V lost 1 base, J lost 6 bases, and 5 bases lay in between. Germline CDR1 and CDR2: MDHEN and SYDVKM. Here the CDR3 reads CASSLLADTQYF. The CDR3 DNA sequence: TGTGCCAGCAGTTTATTGGCGGATACGCAGTATTTT.